This is a list of T cell receptor beta chains from one sample in a study of T cell responses to AZD1222 COVID-19 vaccine. The protocol was immunoSEQ multiplex PCR, while the TCRdb copy is restricted to in-frame clones and leaves out a portion. The sample contains 100,000 to 150,000 clones, approximately 91% of which appear only once. This specimen consisted of peripheral blood, obtained 28 days after the second AZD1222 dose. The origin of the receptors is an adult who received the AZD1222 COVID-19 vaccine. Each CDR3 is given with its conserved first and last residue.

15	TRBV7-2	TRBJ1-2	CASSTDLGTGWGYTF
18	TRBV7-9	TRBJ1-1	CASSLGRRSKVASAEAFF
13	TRBV12-3/TRBV12-4	TRBJ1-1	CASRDQVGTEAFF
15	TRBV2	TRBJ2-2	CATLSIAGGPGELFF
15	TRBV15	TRBJ1-3	CATSRDAVSGNTIYF
16	TRBV18	TRBJ1-1	CASSPPGRGVNTEAFF
17	TRBV28	TRBJ2-1	CASSLSSTATYYNEQFF
16	TRBV7-8	TRBJ1-5	CASSLKVGASNQPQHF
16	TRBV5-1	TRBJ2-3	CASSLGGGGITDTQYF
13	TRBV12-3/TRBV12-4	TRBJ2-1	CASSLDPYNEQFF
15	TRBV6-2/TRBV6-3	TRBJ2-5	CASSLGTSGSKTQYF
14	TRBV2	TRBJ1-2	CASSGQGANYGYTF
14	TRBV5-5	TRBJ2-1	CASSAGRGYNEQFF
15	TRBV5-5	TRBJ1-5	CASSLSLQANQPQHF
13	TRBV2	TRBJ1-5	CASSGGASQPQHF